A selection of T cell receptor beta chains follows, all from one sample in a study of OX40 agonist ivuxolimab in advanced cancers. The data were produced by immunoSEQ multiplex PCR, yet TCRdb's version contains in-frame clones alone and is incomplete. This table holds tens of thousands of clones, roughly nine tenths found once. The sequenced sample was CD4+ or CD8+ T cells sorted from blood, obtained in a trial of the OX40 agonist ivuxolimab. The receptor source for this set is an adult with an advanced solid tumor such as melanoma, head and neck, liver or kidney cancer. Both conserved end residues are part of each CDR3. A D gene is named only where the DNA matches it firmly. Clone size is not always given. Where it is, it says once, few, many or a class for expanded clones.

TRBV11-2	TRBJ2-5	-	TRBD2	CASSGGLAWETQYF	TGTGCCAGCAGCGGTGGACTAGCATGGGAGACCCAGTACTTC
TRBV19	TRBJ2-3	once	-	CASSTTGTSTDTQYF	TGTGCCAGTAGTACGACAGGCACCAGCACAGATACGCAGTATTTT
TRBV7-3	TRBJ2-5	-	-	CASSSAQGIQETQYF	TGTGCCAGCAGTTCGGCCCAGGGAATCCAAGAGACCCAGTACTTC
TRBV5-1	TRBJ2-1	-	TRBD1	CASSFHSGTGLSYNEQFF	TGCGCCAGCAGCTTCCATTCCGGGACAGGCCTCTCCTACAATGAGCAGTTCTTC
TRBV4-1	TRBJ2-7	-	TRBD2	CASSPRASGSYEQYF	TGCGCCAGCAGCCCACGGGCTAGCGGGAGTTACGAGCAGTACTTC
TRBV7-6	TRBJ2-1	-	TRBD2	CASSNPGPALAGNLLNNEQFF	TGTGCCAGCAGCAACCCTGGACCCGCGCTAGCGGGGAATCTATTAAACAATGAGCAGTTCTTC
TRBV10-3	TRBJ1-1	-	-	CAISEHTEAFF	TGTGCCATCAGTGAACACACTGAAGCTTTCTTT
TRBV11-2	TRBJ1-6	-	-	CASSLGQSSNSPLHF	TGTGCCAGCAGCTTAGGTCAGAGTAGCAATTCACCCCTCCACTTT
TRBV6-6	TRBJ2-1	-	TRBD1	CASTTGQGENEQFF	TGTGCCAGCACCACGGGACAGGGTGAGAATGAGCAGTTCTTC
TRBV10-1	TRBJ2-7	-	-	CASSAGLSSYEQYF	TGCGCCAGCAGTGCGGGGTTAAGCTCCTACGAGCAGTACTTC
TRBV7-9	TRBJ1-3	-	-	CASSPYLGPGNTIYF	TGTGCCAGCAGCCCATACCTGGGCCCTGGAAACACCATATATTTT
TRBV5-4	TRBJ2-3	-	-	CASSTIGKGDTQYF	TGTGCCAGCAGCACTATAGGGAAGGGGGATACGCAGTATTTT
TRBV5-1	TRBJ2-7	-	-	CASSHTGGREQYF	TGCGCCAGCAGCCATACCGGAGGTAGGGAGCAGTACTTC
TRBV14	TRBJ2-7	-	-	CASSTREMSYEQYF	TGTGCCAGCAGTACAAGAGAGATGTCCTACGAGCAGTACTTC
TRBV4-1	TRBJ1-2	-	-	CASSQLNTANYGYTF	TGCGCCAGCAGCCAACTAAATACGGCTAACTATGGCTACACCTTC
TRBV5-1	TRBJ2-1	-	TRBD2	CASSSLAGVGNEQFF	TGCGCCAGCAGCTCCCTAGCGGGAGTGGGCAATGAGCAGTTCTTC
TRBV11-2	TRBJ2-7	-	-	CASSFEVYEQYF	TGTGCCAGCAGCTTTGAGGTGTACGAGCAGTACTTC
TRBV7-9	TRBJ2-1	-	TRBD2	CASSLPSGGWYEQFF	TGTGCCAGCAGCTTGCCTAGCGGGGGTTGGTATGAGCAGTTCTTC
TRBV5-4	TRBJ1-1	-	-	CASSSYRVGGTEAFF	TGTGCCAGCAGCTCGTACAGGGTTGGGGGCACTGAAGCTTTCTTT
TRBV27	TRBJ2-7	-	-	CASSLFYPSGEEQYF	TGTGCCAGCAGTTTATTTTACCCTTCGGGGGAAGAGCAGTACTTC
TRBV7-9	TRBJ2-3	-	TRBD2	CASSPAGGGPDTQYF	TGTGCCAGCAGCCCAGCGGGAGGAGGGCCAGATACGCAGTATTTT
TRBV5-1	TRBJ2-1	-	-	CASSLEAGGFNEQFF	TGCGCCAGCAGCTTGGAGGCAGGGGGGTTTAATGAGCAGTTCTTC
TRBV27	TRBJ1-6	-	TRBD1	CASSLATGNSPLHF	TGTGCCAGCAGTTTGGCGACAGGGAATTCACCCCTCCACTTT
TRBV9	TRBJ1-4	-	-	CASSVGISHNEKLFF	TGTGCCAGCAGCGTTGGGATATCCCACAATGAAAAACTGTTTTTT
TRBV7-9	TRBJ1-5	-	-	CASSRSSGGDRQPQHF	TGTGCCAGCAGCCGCTCCTCGGGGGGGGATCGACAGCCCCAGCATTTT
TRBV13	TRBJ2-1	-	TRBD2	CASSQAGGYNEQFF	TGTGCCAGCAGCCAGGCGGGAGGGTACAATGAGCAGTTCTTC
TRBV4-1	TRBJ2-7	-	-	CASSQPGDPYEQYF	TGCGCCAGCAGCCAGCCAGGTGATCCCTACGAGCAGTACTTC
TRBV6-5	TRBJ2-1	-	-	CASREDTSYNEQFF	TGTGCCAGCAGGGAGGACACCTCGTACAATGAGCAGTTCTTC
TRBV19	TRBJ2-1	-	-	CASSIQGAYNEQFF	TGTGCCAGTAGTATTCAGGGAGCCTACAATGAGCAGTTCTTC
TRBV7-9	TRBJ2-5	-	TRBD2	CASSLSGAASETQYF	TGTGCCAGCAGCTTAAGCGGGGCCGCCTCAGAGACCCAGTACTTC
TRBV9	TRBJ2-7	-	TRBD2	CASSVTGTSSYEQYF	TGTGCCAGCAGCGTTACCGGGACTAGCTCCTACGAGCAGTACTTC
TRBV7-9	TRBJ1-1	-	TRBD1	CASSFDRGAFF	TGTGCCAGCAGTTTCGACAGGGGGGCTTTCTTT
TRBV15	TRBJ1-4	once	-	CATSRPGVGDEKLFF	TGTGCCACCAGCAGACCGGGGGTCGGGGATGAAAAACTGTTTTTT
TRBV2	TRBJ2-2	-	-	CASLVLAGELFF	TGTGCCAGCTTGGTGTTGGCCGGGGAGCTGTTTTTT
TRBV12-5	TRBJ1-1	-	-	CASAPEGGTEAFF	TGTGCTAGTGCTCCGGAGGGGGGAACTGAAGCTTTCTTT
TRBV18	TRBJ2-1	-	TRBD2	CASSPPRGLLNEQFF	TGTGCCAGCTCACCACCGCGGGGGTTGTTGAATGAGCAGTTCTTC
TRBV7-6	TRBJ1-1	-	-	CASSYIGTNTEAFF	TGTGCCAGCAGCTACATCGGGACGAACACTGAAGCTTTCTTT
TRBV14	TRBJ2-5	-	TRBD1	CASSLGQGGRETQYF	TGTGCCAGCAGCCTCGGACAGGGAGGAAGAGAGACCCAGTACTTC
TRBV7-8	TRBJ2-5	-	-	CASSPPLQETQYF	TGTGCCAGCAGCCCCCCCCTTCAGGAGACCCAGTACTTC
TRBV19	TRBJ2-7	-	TRBD1	CASSNRGNYEQYF	TGTGCCAGTAGTAACAGGGGTAACTACGAGCAGTACTTC
TRBV27	TRBJ2-5	-	-	CASNPQGRWETQYF	TGTGCCAGCAATCCACAGGGAAGGTGGGAGACCCAGTACTTC
TRBV25-1	TRBJ2-3	-	-	CASSEGARTDTQYF	TGTGCCAGCAGTGAAGGGGCTCGCACAGATACGCAGTATTTT
TRBV5-6	TRBJ2-7	-	-	CASSGLGGEQYF	TGTGCCAGCAGCGGGCTGGGGGGCGAGCAGTACTTC
TRBV7-2	TRBJ2-5	-	-	CASSLNVRVQETQYF	TGTGCCAGCAGCTTAAATGTCAGGGTCCAGGAGACCCAGTACTTC
TRBV27	TRBJ2-1	-	-	CASSLAGNPYNEQFF	TGTGCCAGCAGTTTAGCTGGGAATCCCTACAATGAGCAGTTCTTC
TRBV25-1	TRBJ1-1	-	-	CASRRTVSTEAFF	TGTGCCAGCAGACGGACGGTGAGCACTGAAGCTTTCTTT
TRBV2	TRBJ1-5	-	-	CASSLNSNQPQHF	TGTGCCAGCAGCCTTAATAGCAATCAGCCCCAGCATTTT
TRBV27	TRBJ2-7	-	-	CASSPGSTGPSYEQYF	TGTGCCAGCAGTCCCGGGTCGACAGGCCCTTCCTACGAGCAGTACTTC
TRBV27	TRBJ2-7	once	-	CASKLFGWGLDEQYF	TGTGCCAGCAAACTATTCGGGTGGGGGTTGGACGAGCAGTACTTC
TRBV5-4	TRBJ2-7	-	-	CASSLRAGAAYEQYF	TGTGCCAGCAGCCTGCGGGCGGGGGCCGCCTACGAGCAGTACTTC
TRBV27	TRBJ2-1	-	TRBD2	CASSLFSGVYNEQFF	TGTGCCAGCAGTTTATTTAGCGGGGTTTACAATGAGCAGTTCTTC
TRBV4-2	TRBJ2-1	-	TRBD2	CASSLRTSGGSNEQFF	TGTGCCAGCAGCCTTCGGACTAGCGGGGGGTCTAATGAGCAGTTCTTC
TRBV10-3	TRBJ2-1	once	-	CAIKVTGSYNEQFF	TGTGCCATCAAAGTGACAGGAAGTTACAATGAGCAGTTCTTC